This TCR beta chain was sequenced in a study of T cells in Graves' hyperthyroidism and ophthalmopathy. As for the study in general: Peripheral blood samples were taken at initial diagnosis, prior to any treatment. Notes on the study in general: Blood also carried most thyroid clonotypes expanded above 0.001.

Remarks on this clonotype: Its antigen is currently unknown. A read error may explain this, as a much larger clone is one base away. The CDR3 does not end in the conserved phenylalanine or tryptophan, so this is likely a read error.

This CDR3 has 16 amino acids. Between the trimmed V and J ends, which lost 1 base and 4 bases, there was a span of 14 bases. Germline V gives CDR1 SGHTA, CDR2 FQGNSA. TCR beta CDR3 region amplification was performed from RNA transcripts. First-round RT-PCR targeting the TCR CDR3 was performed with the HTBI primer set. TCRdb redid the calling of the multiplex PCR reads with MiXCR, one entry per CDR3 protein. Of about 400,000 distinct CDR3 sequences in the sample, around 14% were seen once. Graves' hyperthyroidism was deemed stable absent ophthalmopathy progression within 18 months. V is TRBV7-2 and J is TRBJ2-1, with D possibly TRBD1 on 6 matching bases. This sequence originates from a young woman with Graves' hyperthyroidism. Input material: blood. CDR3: CASSLVPLDSYNEQFS. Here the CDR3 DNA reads TGTGCCAGCAGCTTAGTCCCCCTGGACAGTTACAATGAGCAGTTCTCC.